A selection of T cell receptor beta chains follows, all from one sample in a study of OX40 agonist ivuxolimab in advanced cancers. TCRdb's copy holds only in-frame clones and misses some; the assay was immunoSEQ multiplex PCR. The repertoire holds over 80,000 clones, with 86% as singletons. Material: CD4+ or CD8+ T cells sorted from blood, obtained in a trial of the OX40 agonist ivuxolimab. The receptors stem from an adult with an advanced solid tumor such as melanoma, head and neck, liver or kidney cancer. Both conserved end residues are part of each CDR3. The order of the fields is clone size, V gene, J gene, D gene, CDR3 protein, CDR3 DNA. A D gene is named only where the DNA matches it firmly. Some rows mark clone size as missing; the rest say once, few, many or name a class of expanded clone.

.	TRBV12-5	TRBJ1-2	.	CASGLMTSYTF	TGTGCTAGTGGTTTGATGACGAGCTACACCTTC
.	TRBV19	TRBJ2-3	.	CASSESGRSTDTQYF	TGTGCCAGTAGTGAAAGCGGACGGAGCACAGATACGCAGTATTTT
.	TRBV2	TRBJ1-1	.	CASSRVLAEAFF	TGTGCCAGCAGTAGGGTTCTTGCTGAAGCTTTCTTT
.	TRBV27	TRBJ2-1	.	CASSSLLRNEQFF	TGTGCCAGCAGTTCCCTACTACGGAATGAGCAGTTCTTC
once	TRBV30	TRBJ2-6	.	CAWSTINVLTF	TGTGCCTGGAGCACTATCAACGTCCTGACTTTC
.	TRBV15	TRBJ2-5	TRBD2	CATKATLAAKELETQYF	TGTGCCACCAAAGCCACACTAGCGGCCAAGGAGTTGGAGACCCAGTACTTC
once	TRBV4-1	TRBJ2-3	.	CASSQGDSVTDTQYF	TGCGCCAGCAGCCAAGGGGACTCCGTCACAGATACGCAGTATTTT
.	TRBV7-2	TRBJ2-3	.	CASSLARTGTDTQYF	TGTGCCAGCAGCTTAGCCCGGACAGGCACAGATACGCAGTATTTT
.	TRBV30	TRBJ2-7	.	CAWSDSTYEQYF	TGTGCCTGGAGCGACAGCACCTACGAGCAGTACTTC
.	TRBV30	TRBJ1-5	.	CAWSVTGNNQPQHF	TGTGCCTGGAGTGTAACAGGGAACAATCAGCCCCAGCATTTT
few	TRBV2	TRBJ2-7	TRBD2	CASVREVEQYF	TGTGCCAGCGTCCGGGAGGTGGAGCAGTACTTC
.	TRBV25-1	TRBJ2-3	TRBD2	CASSATSGSVQYF	TGTGCCAGCAGTGCGACTAGCGGGAGCGTGCAGTATTTT
.	TRBV5-1	TRBJ2-7	TRBD1	CASSSTPGQPFYEQYF	TGCGCCAGCAGTTCTACTCCGGGACAGCCCTTCTACGAGCAGTACTTC
.	TRBV7-6	TRBJ2-1	.	CASSLERGAPYNEQFF	TGTGCCAGCAGCTTAGAGCGCGGGGCCCCCTACAATGAGCAGTTCTTC
.	TRBV29-1	TRBJ2-1	TRBD2	CSVERASGYNEQFF	TGCAGCGTTGAAAGGGCTAGCGGCTACAATGAGCAGTTCTTC